A single sample gave rise to the 29 T cell receptor beta chains below, sequenced in a study of a mutant IDH1 vaccine in newly diagnosed glioma. Clones were sequenced by immunoSEQ multiplex PCR, and TCRdb holds only the in-frame ones, with some missing. This table holds nearly 70,000 clones, less than 85% found once. Time point defined: baseline, week 1 (first vaccination visit). The sample's treatment: pre-vaccination baseline after standard-of-care therapy. The specimen was PBMCs, collected from a glioma patient treated with radiotherapy, temozolomide or both. The receptors stem from a man aged 50 to 60 with glioma.

The J gene is TRBJ2-1, the V gene TRBV13; D may be TRBD2 (5 bases). The CDR3 spans 13 residues. Per germline, CDR1 PRHDT and CDR2 FYEKMQ (reference sequence). Trimming shortened V by 5 bases and J by 4 bases, and 9 bases separated the two germline ends. DNA of the CDR3: TGTGCCAGCAGCCAGACGGGGTACAATGAGCAGTTCTTC. Translating it yields CASSQTGYNEQFF.

The rearrangement uses TRBV18 and TRBJ2-6; D unclear. In germline, CDR1 is KGHSH, CDR2 LQKENI. V lost 1 base to trimming and J lost 4 bases, with 8 bases between them. CDR3 length: 15 residues. The CDR3 DNA sequence: TGTGCCAGCTCACCACGAAGGGAAGGGGCCAACGTCCTGACTTTC. Its translation is CASSPRREGANVLTF.

The CDR3 reads CASPQLRENTEAFF. CDR3 DNA sequence: TGTGCCAGCCCACAGCTAAGGGAGAACACTGAAGCTTTCTTT. V usage is TRBV6-1 and J usage is TRBJ1-1, with unresolved D. V lost 8 bases and J lost 1, with 14 bases in between. Looked up from germline, CDR1 is MNHNS and CDR2 is SASEGT. CDR3 length: 14 amino acids.

The genes are TRBV19 and TRBJ2-1; D is perhaps TRBD2 (6 bases). Germline CDR1 LNHDA, CDR2 SQIVND (reference sequence). The CDR3 consists of 16 residues. Trimming stripped 4 bases from V and 3 bases from J, with 16 bases between. CDR3 coding DNA: TGTGCCAGTAGTAAAGGAGGGACCTGGGGCTACAATGAGCAGTTCTTC. Amino acid sequence: CASSKGGTWGYNEQFF.

This clone has a handful of counts. Other nucleotide sequences from this sample produce the same CDR3. This sequence joins TRBV19 and TRBJ2-2; 10 bases fit TRBD2. V lost 4 bases and J lost 1; bases outside the gene matches: 3. The CDR3 is made up of 16 amino acids. Germline CDR1 is LNHDA and CDR2 is SQIVND (reference sequence). The chain's CDR3 is CASSTRTSGNTGELFF. The CDR3 DNA is TGTGCCAGTAGTACCAGGACTAGCGGGAACACCGGGGAGCTGTTTTTT.

This chain connects TRBV4-2 to TRBJ1-6, with D possibly matching TRBD1 (6 bases). The V end was cut by 0 bases, the J end by 6 bases, with 9 bases between. Germline CDR1 is LGHNA and CDR2 is YNFKEQ. CDR3 size: 15 residues. In DNA form, the CDR3 reads TGTGCCAGCAGCCAAGATCGGGGGGCTAATTCACCCCTCCACTTT. It translates to CASSQDRGANSPLHF.

This clone was seen many times. V gene TRBV19 combines with J gene TRBJ2-5, with 10 positions matching TRBD2. V trimming: 5 bases; J trimming: 5 bases; junction bases outside the gene matches: 5. CDR3 length: 14 residues. Germline CDR1 LNHDA, CDR2 SQIVND (reference sequence). This CDR3 is CASSRAGGLETQYF. In nucleotides, the CDR3 is TGTGCCAGTAGTCGAGCGGGGGGGCTGGAGACCCAGTACTTC.

The rearrangement uses TRBV30 and TRBJ1-4, with 9 positions matching TRBD1. Germline V CDR1 and CDR2: GTSNPN, SVGIG (reference sequence). The V gene end was trimmed by 8 bases and the J gene end by 10 bases; junction bases not matched to a gene: 11. The CDR3 contains 13 residues. Written as DNA, the CDR3 is TGTGCCGGGGCTACAGGGGGCCCCGGAAAACTGTTTTTT. Protein: CAGATGGPGKLFF.

V usage is TRBV7-9 and J usage is TRBJ1-5, with D perhaps matching TRBD1 (6 bases). CDR1 and CDR2 (germline): SEHNR, FQNEAQ (reference sequence). The CDR3 totals 15 residues. V gave up 4 bases and J gave up 0 bases, with 10 bases separating them. The CDR3 loop is CASSSTGYSNQPQHF. The DNA for the CDR3 is TGTGCCAGCAGCTCGACAGGTTATAGCAATCAGCCCCAGCATTTT.

The CDR3 nucleotides read TGTGCCTGGAGTCTGAAGATGAACACTGAAGCTTTCTTT. Protein product: CAWSLKMNTEAFF. The rearrangement uses TRBV30 and TRBJ1-1, with unresolved D. Germline-derived CDR1 and CDR2 are GTSNPN and SVGIG (reference sequence). Trimming left V 2 bases short and J 0 bases short, with 7 bases between. The CDR3 contains 13 residues.

This clone was seen once. The chain links TRBV5-4 to TRBJ1-1; D unclear. The ends were cut back, 2 bases at V and 0 bases at J, with 8 bases in the middle. Germline V lookup: CDR1 SGHNT, CDR2 YYREEE (reference sequence). This CDR3 comprises 14 residues. The DNA for the CDR3 is TGTGCCAGCAGCTTTCGAGACTTGAACACTGAAGCTTTCTTT. It specifies CASSFRDLNTEAFF.

The chain has TRBV27 and TRBJ2-3; D is unclear. This CDR3 spans 14 amino acids. The germline V gene has CDR1 MNHEY and CDR2 SMNVEV (reference sequence). Deletions cut 7 bases from V and 2 bases from J, with 13 bases between. This CDR3 is CASMGSGFTDTQYF. For the CDR3, the DNA is TGTGCCAGCATGGGGTCAGGTTTCACAGATACGCAGTATTTT.

This chain uses TRBV7-2 with TRBJ2-7, with 7 nucleotides matching TRBD1. V lost 5 bases to trimming and J lost 9 bases; unmatched junction nucleotides: 7. Germline V gene lookup returns CDR1 SGHTA and CDR2 FQGNSA. The CDR3 length is 12 residues. CDR3 coding DNA: TGTGCCAGCAGCCCAAACAGGGGAGCGCAGTACTTC. Translating gives CASSPNRGAQYF.

This clone was observed a single time. The chain combines TRBV5-1 with TRBJ2-3; 7 bases line up with TRBD2. Per the germline V gene, CDR1 is SGHRS and CDR2 is YFSETQ. The CDR3 loop spans 15 amino acids. V lost 2 bases, J lost 1 base, and 4 bases stayed unmatched. In DNA, the CDR3 is TGCGCCAGCAGCTTCAGCGGGGACCGCACAGATACGCAGTATTTT. Its translation: CASSFSGDRTDTQYF.

The CDR3 sequence: CASRTSSIQETQYF. The CDR3 DNA reads as TGTGCCAGCAGGACTAGCAGTATCCAAGAGACCCAGTACTTC. V gene TRBV2 combines with J gene TRBJ2-5; the match to TRBD2 covers 7 bases. The CDR3 contains 14 residues. V dropped 6 bases and J dropped 1; count of bases not matched to a gene: 5. Germline CDR1 SNHLY, CDR2 FYNNEI. Using reference TRBV2 and TRBJ2-5 for the parts outside the CDR3, the full variable domain is EPEVTQTPSHQVTQMGQEVILRCVPISNHLYFYWYRQILGQKVEFLVSFYNNEISEKSEIFDDQFSVERPDGSNFTLKIRSTKLEDSAMYFCASRTSSIQETQYFGPGTRLLVL.

The J gene is TRBJ2-3, the V gene TRBV6-7; D call uncertain. TRBV6-7 is given ORF status, its function remaining uncertain. Trimming took off 6 bases at V and 2 bases at J, with 6 bases between the two ends. The CDR3 extends over 12 amino acids. The CDR3 nucleotides are TGTGCCAGCAGGAATTACACAGATACGCAGTATTTT. It specifies CASRNYTDTQYF.

The chain links TRBV30 to TRBJ1-6; D is ambiguous. The V end lost 4 bases, the J end lost 2 bases, and 3 bases lay between the germline ends. CDR3 length equals 12 residues. CDR1 GTSNPN and CDR2 SVGIG come from the germline V gene (reference sequence). The DNA for the CDR3 is TGTGCCTGGACGACCTATAATTCACCCCTCCACTTT. Its protein product is CAWTTYNSPLHF.

This clone ranks as medium-sized. The chain joins TRBV7-9 to TRBJ1-2, with 9 bases matching TRBD1. With 5 bases clipped from V and 3 bases from J, the junction kept 7 bases outside the gene matches. Per the germline V gene, CDR1 is SEHNR and CDR2 is FQNEAQ (reference sequence). This CDR3 comprises 15 residues. CDR3 sequence reads: CASSPRDRADYGYTF. The CDR3 DNA sequence: TGTGCCAGCAGCCCCCGGGACAGGGCTGACTATGGCTACACCTTC.

In its sample, this clone was seen once. V usage is TRBV19 and J usage is TRBJ1-1; no clear D gene. CDR1 and CDR2 (germline): LNHDA, SQIVND (reference sequence). The ends were cut back, 1 base at V and 5 bases at J, with 14 bases in the middle. The CDR3 sequence is 15 residues long. The DNA for the CDR3 is TGTGCCAGTAGTATAGTCCCCGGGGTTGGGACTGAAGCTTTCTTT. It codes for CASSIVPGVGTEAFF.

J is TRBJ1-5 and V is TRBV2; D uncertain. Trimming cost V 7 bases and J 4 bases, with 14 bases left between them. Per the germline V gene, CDR1 is SNHLY and CDR2 is FYNNEI. This CDR3 spans 14 amino acids. CDR3 sequence reads: CASMPGVSNQPQHF. DNA of the CDR3: TGTGCCAGCATGCCAGGCGTCTCGAATCAGCCCCAGCATTTT.

V usage is TRBV4-2 and J usage is TRBJ2-7; D unclear. CDR3 length: 16 residues. Trimming cost V 0 bases and J 4 bases, with 16 bases left between them. The germline V gene encodes CDR1 LGHNA and CDR2 YNFKEQ. CDR3 region: CASSQDRTNGMYEQYF. The CDR3 region has the DNA TGTGCCAGCAGCCAAGATAGAACTAATGGGATGTACGAGCAGTACTTC.

V gene TRBV5-1 combines with J gene TRBJ1-1; D possibly corresponds to TRBD1 (5 bases). The CDR3 is 13 residues long. Trimming stripped 0 bases from V and 5 bases from J, with 8 bases between. Germline V CDR1 and CDR2: SGHRS, YFSETQ. The CDR3 loop reads CASSLASGTEAFF. The CDR3 region has the DNA TGCGCCAGCAGCTTGGCCTCAGGGACTGAAGCTTTCTTT.

The genes are TRBV6-5 and TRBJ2-7, with D perhaps being TRBD1 or TRBD2 (6 bases each). V lost 7 bases, J lost 2 bases, and 15 bases lay in between. There are 14 residues in the CDR3. From germline, CDR1 is MNHEY and CDR2 SVGAGI. DNA for the CDR3: TGTGCCAGCACCCGACAGGAGGGTCCCTACGAGCAGTACTTC. Translated, it gives CASTRQEGPYEQYF.

This chain uses TRBV9 with TRBJ1-1, with D unresolved. The CDR3 spans 15 residues. Trimming shortened V by 0 bases and J by 0 bases, and 9 bases separated the two germline ends. The germline V gene encodes CDR1 SGDLS and CDR2 YYNGEE. The CDR3 loop is CASSVGQGMNTEAFF. The CDR3 DNA follows: TGTGCCAGCAGCGTAGGCCAAGGCATGAACACTGAAGCTTTCTTT.

The chain uses TRBV4-1 and TRBJ1-5; D may be TRBD1 (5 bases). CDR1 is MGHRA, CDR2 YSYEKL, per germline. V was cut by 0 bases and J by 9 bases, with 15 bases left in between. This CDR3 spans 15 amino acids. In DNA form, the CDR3 reads TGCGCCAGCAGCCAAGATTATCCGGAGGGGAGGCCCCAGCATTTT. It translates to CASSQDYPEGRPQHF.

The chain's CDR3 is CASSVRTGNDEQYF. The CDR3 DNA reads TGTGCCAGCAGCGTAAGGACAGGGAACGACGAGCAGTACTTC. The J gene is TRBJ2-7, the V gene TRBV9, with 8 positions matching TRBD1. The germline V gene encodes CDR1 SGDLS and CDR2 YYNGEE. The CDR3 is 14 amino acids. The ends lost 1 base at V and 5 bases at J; junction bases unmatched: 5.

This sequence joins TRBV15 and TRBJ2-2, with D perhaps TRBD1 or TRBD2 (5 bases each). Germline V gives CDR1 LNHNV, CDR2 YYDKDF (reference sequence). The V gene lost 0 bases and the J gene lost 6 bases, with 11 bases spanning the gap. CDR3 length equals 15 residues. CDR3 residues: CATSRDGLGAGELFF. The DNA for the CDR3 is TGTGCCACCAGCAGAGATGGGCTGGGGGCCGGGGAGCTGTTTTTT.

The chain couples TRBV10-3 to TRBJ2-3, with D possibly being TRBD1 (5 bases). CDR1 is ENHRY and CDR2 is SYGVKD in the germline V gene. The V and J ends lost 11 bases and 4 bases respectively, with 16 bases between them. The CDR3 totals 13 residues. The DNA for the CDR3 is TGTGCCGGGCGCTCAGGGCGCGCAGATACGCAGTATTTT. Translation: CAGRSGRADTQYF.

The chain has TRBV7-2 and TRBJ1-2; no clear D. Looked up from germline, CDR1 is SGHTA and CDR2 is FQGNSA. This CDR3 has 14 amino acids. With 2 bases removed from V and 6 bases from J, the gap between germline ends came to 13 bases. Written as DNA, the CDR3 is TGTGCCAGCAGCTTACTCGGACTTGGAGATGGCTACACCTTC. Its translation: CASSLLGLGDGYTF.